This entry features one T cell receptor beta chain sequence. Its antigen is unidentified. Some clones are missing from TCRdb's copy, which holds only in-frame ones; the method was immunoSEQ multiplex PCR. The sample carries about 130,000 clones, just over 90% recorded once. Germline CDR1 PRHDT, CDR2 FYEKMQ (reference sequence). V was pared by 4 bases and J by 1 base, with 7 bases between. This CDR3 contains 13 residues. These data originate in a study of T cell responses to AZD1222 COVID-19 vaccine. Study-level findings and limits: Receipt of two AZD1222 doses was followed by a rise in Spike-specific TCR breadth and depth. Clonal diversity was possibly underestimated, and the donors were mostly white British, with more females.

This clonotype was obtained from an adult in good health. The starting material was peripheral blood, obtained on day 0 of AZD1222 vaccination. The rearrangement uses TRBV13 and TRBJ2-5; D is unresolved. CDR3 DNA sequence: TGTGCCAGCAGCTACAGACTCCAAGAGACCCAGTACTTC. Its translation: CASSYRLQETQYF.